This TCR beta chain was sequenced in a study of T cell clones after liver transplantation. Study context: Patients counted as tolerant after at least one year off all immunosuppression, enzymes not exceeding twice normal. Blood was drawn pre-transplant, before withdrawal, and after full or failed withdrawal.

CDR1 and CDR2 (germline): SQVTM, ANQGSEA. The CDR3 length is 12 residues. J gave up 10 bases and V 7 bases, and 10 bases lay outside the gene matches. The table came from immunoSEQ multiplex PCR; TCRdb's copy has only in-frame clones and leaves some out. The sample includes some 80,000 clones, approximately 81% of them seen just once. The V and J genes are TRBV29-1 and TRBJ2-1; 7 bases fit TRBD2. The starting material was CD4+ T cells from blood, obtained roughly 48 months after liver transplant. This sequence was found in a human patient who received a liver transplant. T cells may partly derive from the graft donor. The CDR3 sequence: CSERAREGEQFF. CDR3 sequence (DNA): TGCAGCGAACGAGCTAGGGAGGGGGAGCAGTTCTTC.